Listed below are T cell receptor beta chains from one sample, sequenced in a study of OX40 agonist ivuxolimab in advanced cancers. Produced via immunoSEQ multiplex PCR; TCRdb's table is partial and in-frame only. The data contain approximately 49,000 clones, less than 85% of them singletons. The input for sequencing was CD4+ or CD8+ T cells sorted from blood, taken in a trial of the OX40 agonist ivuxolimab. Receptors were obtained from an adult with an advanced solid tumor such as melanoma, head and neck, liver or kidney cancer. Both conserved end residues are part of each CDR3. The D gene is left open where the match is weak. Part of the rows lack a size; the others show once, few, many or a class for expanded clones.

J	D	V	size	CDR3	DNA
TRBJ2-7	TRBD2	TRBV27	-	CASSSGQGLAGSLSTWEQYF	TGTGCCAGCAGTTCGGGACAGGGACTAGCGGGCAGCCTATCAACCTGGGAGCAGTACTTC
TRBJ2-7	TRBD1	TRBV5-1	few	CASSLGLGQGAGEQYF	TGCGCCAGCAGCTTGGGCTTGGGACAGGGGGCGGGCGAGCAGTACTTC
TRBJ2-1	TRBD1	TRBV7-2	-	CASSVAGGNEQFF	TGTGCCAGCAGCGTCGCAGGGGGCAATGAGCAGTTCTTC
TRBJ2-3	TRBD2	TRBV29-1	-	CSVEGTSDSTDTQYF	TGCAGCGTTGAAGGGACTAGCGATAGCACAGATACGCAGTATTTT
TRBJ1-6	-	TRBV19	-	CASSMGGIGDSPLHF	TGTGCCAGTAGTATGGGGGGGATAGGGGATTCACCCCTCCACTTT
TRBJ2-5	TRBD2	TRBV7-3	once	CASKRGEETQYF	TGTGCCAGCAAGCGGGGGGAAGAGACCCAGTACTTC
TRBJ2-7	-	TRBV7-9	-	CASSSPGSNREYF	TGTGCCAGCAGCTCCCCCGGGAGTAACAGGGAATACTTC
TRBJ1-1	-	TRBV10-3	-	CATGGESNTEAFF	TGTGCCACCGGTGGGGAATCGAACACTGAAGCTTTCTTT
TRBJ2-2	TRBD1	TRBV11-3	-	CASSAGTGLNTGELFF	TGTGCCAGCAGCGCCGGGACAGGGCTGAACACCGGGGAGCTGTTTTTT
TRBJ2-2	-	TRBV5-1	-	CASSLPLAETGELFF	TGCGCCAGCAGCTTGCCCCTAGCTGAGACCGGGGAGCTGTTTTTT
TRBJ2-1	TRBD1	TRBV4-2	-	CASSQEGTGRNNEQFF	TGTGCCAGCAGCCAAGAGGGGACAGGGAGGAACAATGAGCAGTTCTTC
TRBJ1-3	-	TRBV2	-	CASTRRMSSGNTIYF	TGTGCCAGCACCCGACGGATGAGCTCTGGAAACACCATATATTTT
TRBJ1-4	-	TRBV19	-	CASRPDGRTNEKLFF	TGTGCCAGTAGGCCGGACGGGCGGACTAATGAAAAACTGTTTTTT
TRBJ1-1	-	TRBV18	-	CASDRDQNTEAFF	TGTGCCAGCGACCGGGACCAGAACACTGAAGCTTTCTTT
TRBJ1-2	-	TRBV7-6	-	CASSQDDGYGYTF	TGTGCCAGCAGCCAAGACGACGGCTATGGCTACACCTTC
TRBJ2-5	TRBD2	TRBV19	-	CASSWERGAQETQYF	TGTGCCAGTAGTTGGGAGCGGGGGGCTCAAGAGACCCAGTACTTC
TRBJ2-1	-	TRBV2	-	CASSEEWGYNEQFF	TGTGCCAGCAGTGAAGAATGGGGCTACAATGAGCAGTTCTTC
TRBJ1-1	-	TRBV5-4	-	CASSPGQSRGTEAFF	TGTGCCAGCAGCCCAGGACAGTCTAGGGGGACTGAAGCTTTCTTT
TRBJ2-2	-	TRBV19	-	CASRMDTPTSPGELFF	TGTGCCAGTAGGATGGACACTCCCACAAGTCCCGGGGAGCTGTTTTTT
TRBJ2-7	-	TRBV19	-	CASSRGRTGTYEQYF	TGTGCCAGTAGTAGGGGAAGGACGGGGACCTACGAGCAGTACTTC
TRBJ2-2	TRBD2	TRBV5-1	-	CASSLFGSGAANTGELFF	TGCGCCAGCAGCCTGTTCGGAAGCGGGGCGGCGAACACCGGGGAGCTGTTTTTT
TRBJ1-1	-	TRBV9	-	CASSVSYNRNTEAFF	TGTGCCAGCAGCGTGTCGTACAATAGGAACACTGAAGCTTTCTTT
TRBJ2-5	-	TRBV5-1	-	CASSLARGGQETQYF	TGCGCCAGCAGCTTGGCTCGGGGAGGCCAAGAGACCCAGTACTTC
TRBJ2-3	-	TRBV7-8	-	CASSLVFVVRDGLEDTQYF	TGTGCCAGCAGCTTAGTATTTGTCGTCAGGGACGGGTTAGAAGATACGCAGTATTTT
TRBJ2-7	TRBD2	TRBV27	-	CASTIRGGSAYEQYF	TGTGCCAGCACCATTCGGGGGGGTAGTGCCTACGAGCAGTACTTC
TRBJ2-5	TRBD1	TRBV7-9	-	CASSPSGTGQETQYF	TGTGCCAGCAGCCCGTCGGGGACAGGTCAAGAGACCCAGTACTTC